A selection of T cell receptor beta chains follows, all from one sample in a study of identical twins. Each CDR3 protein is one row after TCRdb ran MiXCR on the 5' RACE reads. The sample gives hundreds of thousands of distinct CDR3 sequences, 15% to 20% of which show up once; around 12% is in the top ten. The sample was also reused in another study, on T cells expressing NK-cell markers.

Sequenced input: PBMCs. The receptors here all came from a woman aged 18 to 35 in good health. Each CDR3 is given with its conserved first and last residue. D genes are given only for firm matches. Clone size is stated in some rows and not others, as once, few, many or a class when expanded.

V	D	J	size	DNA	CDR3
TRBV27	TRBD1	TRBJ1-1	-	TGTGCCAGCAGCCAAGGGACAGGGGGGAACACTGAAGCTTTCTTT	CASSQGTGGNTEAFF
TRBV6-4	-	TRBJ1-1	few	TGTGCCAGCAGTGAGACAGGTGCCCCGGGGACTGAAGCTTTCTTT	CASSETGAPGTEAFF
TRBV5-1	-	TRBJ2-3	-	TGCGCCAGCAGGCCGCGCTCCACTAGCACAGATACGCAGTATTTT	CASRPRSTSTDTQYF
TRBV25-1	-	TRBJ1-1	-	TGTGCCAGCAGTCCCCCCGGGGATCGCACTGAAGCTTTCTTT	CASSPPGDRTEAFF
TRBV20-1	TRBD2	TRBJ2-1	few	TGCAGTGCTAGATTAGCGGGGGGGCCCACCTCCTACAATGAGCAGTTCTTC	CSARLAGGPTSYNEQFF
TRBV12-3/TRBV12-4	-	TRBJ2-2	-	TGTGCCAGCAGTTTTATAGAGGGCACCGGGGAGCTGTTTTTT	CASSFIEGTGELFF
TRBV12-3/TRBV12-4	TRBD2	TRBJ2-2	few	TGTGCCAGCAGTTTACGTAGCGGGAGTGGGACCGGGGAGCTGTTTTTT	CASSLRSGSGTGELFF
TRBV9	-	TRBJ2-3	many	TGTGCCAGCAGCGTGACAGGATTACTCGCAGATACGCAGTATTTT	CASSVTGLLADTQYF
TRBV24-1	-	TRBJ2-7	few	TGTGCCACCAGTGATTTGATCCTAGCCAGCTACGAGCAGTACTTC	CATSDLILASYEQYF
TRBV10-3	TRBD2	TRBJ2-3	-	TGTGCCATCGGGGGTAGCGGGACAGATACGCAGTATTTT	CAIGGSGTDTQYF
TRBV6-5	-	TRBJ2-5	-	TGTGCCAGCAGTTATCAAGGCGACAGAAAAGAGACCCAGTACTTC	CASSYQGDRKETQYF
TRBV20-1	-	TRBJ2-5	few	TGCAGTGCTAGGCGACTCCAAGAGACCCAGTACTTC	CSARRLQETQYF
TRBV6-5	-	TRBJ2-4	few	TGTGCCAGCAGTTACGGGCAGCTTCAGTACTTC	CASSYGQLQYF
TRBV12-3/TRBV12-4	-	TRBJ2-1	few	TGTGCCAGCAGTTTGGTTTTGGGGTTCAATGAGCAGTTCTTC	CASSLVLGFNEQFF
TRBV5-4	TRBD2	TRBJ2-3	few	TGTGCCAGCAGCCATCCGACTAGCGACACAGATACGCAGTATTTT	CASSHPTSDTDTQYF
TRBV5-1	-	TRBJ2-4	-	TGCGCCAGCAGCTTGGGAGGGCAGGGGTCCAAAAACATTCAGTACTTC	CASSLGGQGSKNIQYF
TRBV28	-	TRBJ2-3	few	TGTGCCAGCAGTCCTTCGTGGGTAGATACGCAGTATTTT	CASSPSWVDTQYF
TRBV5-6	-	TRBJ2-3	-	TGTGCCAGCAGCCGATACGGCCGGCTCACAGATACGCAGTATTTT	CASSRYGRLTDTQYF
TRBV28	-	TRBJ2-3	-	TGTGCCAGCACCCTATCTGGGACCAGAACGGATACGCAGTATTTT	CASTLSGTRTDTQYF
TRBV18	-	TRBJ2-2	-	TGTGCCAGCTCACCCCGGGACACTGACACCGGGGAGCTGTTTTTT	CASSPRDTDTGELFF
TRBV7-2	TRBD2	TRBJ2-5	few	TGTGCCAGCAGCTTAAGCACTAGCGGGAGTAGGAAGACCCAGTACTTC	CASSLSTSGSRKTQYF
TRBV5-1	-	TRBJ1-1	-	TGCGCCAGCAGCTTGGTTTCACAAATGAACACTGAAGCTTTCTTT	CASSLVSQMNTEAFF
TRBV27	-	TRBJ2-7	many	TGTGCCAGCAGTTTCATACGCGGCGAGCAGTACTTC	CASSFIRGEQYF
TRBV5-5	-	TRBJ1-2	-	TGTGCCAGCAGCTTGGGGCGGTCCCAGGGAGGTGGCTACACCTTC	CASSLGRSQGGGYTF
TRBV12-3/TRBV12-4	-	TRBJ1-2	many	TGTGCCAGCAGCTCGCGGGCTAACTATGGCTACACCTTC	CASSSRANYGYTF
TRBV27	TRBD1	TRBJ2-5	-	TGTGCCAGCACCTCAGGGGGCGGGTACAGGGAGACCCAGTACTTC	CASTSGGGYRETQYF
TRBV5-1	-	TRBJ2-7	few	TGCGCCAGCAGCTTGGAGCCCGCGGGGCGACTCTACGAGCAGTACTTC	CASSLEPAGRLYEQYF
TRBV4-3	TRBD1	TRBJ2-7	few	TGCGCCAGCAGCCAGAGACAGGGTGCGCTTTACGAGCAGTACTTC	CASSQRQGALYEQYF
TRBV12-3/TRBV12-4	-	TRBJ2-6	few	TGTGCCAGCAGTCCATCATTAGCCAACGTCCTGACTTTC	CASSPSLANVLTF
TRBV20-1	TRBD2	TRBJ2-1	few	TGCAGTGCTAGAGAACTAGCGGGACCTTACAATGAGCAGTTCTTC	CSARELAGPYNEQFF
TRBV12-5	-	TRBJ2-1	few	TGTGCTAGTGGTCCTTCCTCCGGGACGTACTACAATGAGCAGTTCTTC	CASGPSSGTYYNEQFF
TRBV12-3/TRBV12-4	-	TRBJ2-3	few	TGTGCCAGCATTCCAGGGGGTGGAGGGACAGATACGCAGTATTTT	CASIPGGGGTDTQYF
TRBV18	-	TRBJ2-3	few	TGTGCCAGCTCTTACCGAACCCGGGACGGACGAAGCGATACGCAGTATTTT	CASSYRTRDGRSDTQYF
TRBV18	-	TRBJ2-1	few	TGTGCCAGCTCACCTGCAGGGTTCGAGCAGTTCTTC	CASSPAGFEQFF
TRBV6-1	TRBD1	TRBJ2-3	few	TGTGCCAGCAGTCGGGACAGAACAGCAGATACGCAGTATTTT	CASSRDRTADTQYF
TRBV6-1	-	TRBJ2-7	-	TGTGCCAGCAGTAATCGGCGGTATAACAACGAGCAGTACTTC	CASSNRRYNNEQYF
TRBV25-1	TRBD2	TRBJ2-1	few	TGTGCCAGCAGTGATAGCGGGAGCCATGAGCAGTTCTTC	CASSDSGSHEQFF
TRBV29-1	-	TRBJ1-1	-	TGCAGCGTTGGGCGGGTTGCGACTGAAGCTTTCTTT	CSVGRVATEAFF
TRBV10-1	TRBD2	TRBJ2-1	few	TGCGCCAGCAGTGAGTCGGGTAGCGGGAGGGGTGAGCAGTTCTTC	CASSESGSGRGEQFF
TRBV6-5	-	TRBJ2-2	few	TGTGCCAGCAGTTACTCGATGGCCAGTGCGAACACCGGGGAGCTGTTTTTT	CASSYSMASANTGELFF
TRBV20-1	TRBD1	TRBJ2-5	few	TGCAGTGCTAGAGATCTTTCGGGACAGGGGGCCCAAGAGACCCAGTACTTC	CSARDLSGQGAQETQYF
TRBV5-1	-	TRBJ2-5	few	TGCGCCAGCAGCCTCAGCGCAAGGGGAGCGGACCAAGAGACCCAGTACTTC	CASSLSARGADQETQYF
TRBV7-9	TRBD1	TRBJ1-1	few	TGTGCCAGCAGCCTCGACAGGGGATACACTGAAGCTTTCTTT	CASSLDRGYTEAFF
TRBV7-8	-	TRBJ1-4	-	TGTGCCAGCAGCTTTCGGGGTTACAATGAAAAACTGTTTTTT	CASSFRGYNEKLFF
TRBV7-9	-	TRBJ1-1	many	TGTGCCAGCAGCTTAAACAGGACATCCCACACTGAAGCTTTCTTT	CASSLNRTSHTEAFF
TRBV5-1	-	TRBJ2-7	few	TGCGCCAGCAGCTTCGGCGGCACGGGCGAGCAGTACTTC	CASSFGGTGEQYF
TRBV5-1	-	TRBJ2-3	-	TGCGCCAGCGGAGACGCTTCAGATACGCAGTATTTT	CASGDASDTQYF
TRBV12-3/TRBV12-4	TRBD1	TRBJ1-2	many	TGTGCCAGCAGTTTCCGGGACAGAGTGTATGGCTACACCTTC	CASSFRDRVYGYTF
TRBV12-3/TRBV12-4	-	TRBJ2-2	-	TGTGCCAGCAAGAGGTCCGGGGGCACCGGGGAGCTGTTTTTT	CASKRSGGTGELFF
TRBV27	TRBD2	TRBJ2-7	few	TGTGCCAGCTTACCCGGGGGACTAGCGGGGCGAGGGTACGAGCAGTACTTC	CASLPGGLAGRGYEQYF
TRBV11-2	-	TRBJ2-1	-	TGTGCCAGCAGACCCATCCAGGGTCGAGGCAATGAGCAGTTCTTC	CASRPIQGRGNEQFF
TRBV7-6	TRBD1	TRBJ2-1	-	TGTGCCAGCAGCTTAGGGATGAGACAGGGGGTCGATGAGCAGTTCTTC	CASSLGMRQGVDEQFF
TRBV20-1	-	TRBJ1-1	-	TGCAGTGCTAGATTAGGGGGAATGAACACTGAAGCTTTCTTT	CSARLGGMNTEAFF